The TCR beta chain under discussion was sequenced for a study of T cells in Graves' hyperthyroidism and ophthalmopathy. Study summary: Peripheral blood was acquired at first diagnosis, ahead of any therapy whatsoever.

Amplified TCR beta CDR3 regions derived from RNA transcripts. With the HTBI primer set, the TCR CDR3 went through a first round of RT-PCR. TCRdb reprocessed the multiplex PCR reads with MiXCR, giving one entry per CDR3 protein. Counted here are about 380,000 distinct CDR3 sequences, roughly 13% occurring once; the ten biggest clones make up roughly 20%. Germline loops: CDR1 MNHGY, CDR2 SVAAGI. V shed 1 base and J shed 1 base, with 8 bases lying between them. This CDR3 has 14 residues. Concerning this clonotype: The target antigen is unknown.

Regarding the study as a whole: Ophthalmopathy was predicted by the model a median of roughly 6 months ahead of onset.

Diagnosing involved the use of clinical symptoms, serum thyroxine and TRAb, thyroid ultrasound and orbital computed tomography. This receptor was obtained from a young man with Graves' hyperthyroidism that later progressed to Graves' ophthalmopathy. This chain joins TRBV6-9 and TRBJ2-7; D might be TRBD1 or TRBD2, each matching 5 bases. The sequenced material came from blood. The CDR3 protein is CASSYFGASYEQYF. DNA of the CDR3: TGTGCCAGCAGTTATTTCGGGGCGTCCTACGAGCAGTACTTC.